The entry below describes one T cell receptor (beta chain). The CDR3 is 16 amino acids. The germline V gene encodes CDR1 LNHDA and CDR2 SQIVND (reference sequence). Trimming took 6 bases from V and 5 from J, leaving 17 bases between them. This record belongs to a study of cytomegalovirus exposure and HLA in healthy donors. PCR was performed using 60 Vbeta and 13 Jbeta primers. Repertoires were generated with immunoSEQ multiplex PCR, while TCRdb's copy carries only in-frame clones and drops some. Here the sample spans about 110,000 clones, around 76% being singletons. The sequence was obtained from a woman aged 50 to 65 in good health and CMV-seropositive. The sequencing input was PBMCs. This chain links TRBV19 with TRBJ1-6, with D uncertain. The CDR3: CASRKPPRGDNSPLHF. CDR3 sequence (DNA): TGTGCCAGTAGGAAGCCCCCCCGGGGAGATAATTCACCCCTCCACTTT.